The clone carrying this T cell receptor beta chain was observed a handful of times. Germline lookup yields CDR1 LNHDA and CDR2 SQIVND (reference sequence). The CDR3 is made up of 18 amino acids. V shed 0 bases and J 7 bases; nucleotides not matched to a gene: 11. The data derive from a study of T cells of healthy individuals. MiXCR, run by TCRdb on the 5' RACE reads, gives a single entry per CDR3 protein. The table records approximately 100,000 distinct CDR3 sequences, around 17% of them present only once. The gene calls are TRBV19 and TRBJ2-1, with TRBD1 identical over 11 bases. The TCR comes from a human donor in good health. The CDR3 DNA is TGTGCCAGTAGTATAGATCCGCCCGGACAGGGGGCGAAGAATGAGCAGTTCTTC. The encoded protein is CASSIDPPGQGAKNEQFF.